The table lists the clone carrying this TCR beta chain with a few counts. The V gene's germline CDR1 is LGHNA and CDR2 YSLEER. The V gene lost 2 bases and the J gene lost 6 bases, with 25 bases spanning the gap. The CDR3 length is 18 residues. The sample is drawn from a study of shared T cell receptors in the human thymus. TCRdb's copy holds only in-frame clones and misses some; the assay was immunoSEQ multiplex PCR. Of 650,000 to 950,000 clones in the sample, approximately 85% were seen once. The same sample was also used in a study of human thymus T cells. That report notes: Donors were healthy Finnish infants having corrective surgery for congenital heart defects. Thymus was obtained from resections taken during corrective heart surgery. Biased V and J segment usage appeared in thymus and peripheral blood. Thymic repertoires from unrelated individuals overlapped highly, related research reported.

This receptor was obtained from a girl under three years old with a congenital heart defect. This chain joins TRBV4-3 and TRBJ1-2, with D tentatively TRBD1 (5 bases). The specimen sequenced was thymocytes. CDR3 sequence (DNA): TGCGCCAGCAGCCAACAGGGTGTCAGGTCGGGTCACACAAATGGCTACACCTTC. Amino acid sequence: CASSQQGVRSGHTNGYTF.